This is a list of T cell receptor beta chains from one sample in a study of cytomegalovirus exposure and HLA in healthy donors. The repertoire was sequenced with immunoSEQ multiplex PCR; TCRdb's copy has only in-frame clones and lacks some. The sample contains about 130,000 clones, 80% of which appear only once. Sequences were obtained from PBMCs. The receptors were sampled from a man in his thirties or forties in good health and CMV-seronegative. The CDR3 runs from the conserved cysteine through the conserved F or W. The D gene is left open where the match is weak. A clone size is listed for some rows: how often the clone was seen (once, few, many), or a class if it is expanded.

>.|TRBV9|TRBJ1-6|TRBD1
CASSTDRENSPLHF
TGTGCCAGCAGCACGGACAGGGAGAACTCACCCCTCCACTTT
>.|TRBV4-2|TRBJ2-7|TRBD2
CASSHGLAGAGSYEQYF
TGTGCCAGCAGCCACGGACTAGCGGGAGCGGGCTCCTACGAGCAGTACTTC
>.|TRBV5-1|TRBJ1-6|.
CASSPRPGDNSPLHF
TGCGCCAGCAGCCCTAGGCCCGGAGATAATTCACCCCTCCACTTT
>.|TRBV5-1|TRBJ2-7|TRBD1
CASSSGTATLEQYF
TGCGCCAGCAGCTCCGGGACAGCAACCCTCGAGCAGTACTTC
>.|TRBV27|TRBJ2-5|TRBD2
CASSPVAGGYQETQYF
TGTGCCAGCAGTCCCGTAGCGGGAGGCTACCAAGAGACCCAGTACTTC
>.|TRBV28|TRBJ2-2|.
CASTQTTPIGPGELFF
TGTGCCAGCACCCAGACGACTCCGATAGGCCCCGGGGAGCTGTTTTTT
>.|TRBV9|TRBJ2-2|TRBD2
CASSVGGGTTGELFF
TGTGCCAGCAGCGTAGGGGGGGGAACGACCGGGGAGCTGTTTTTT
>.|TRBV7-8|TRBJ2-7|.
CASSSRDKAYREQYF
TGTGCCAGCAGCTCCCGGGACAAGGCTTACCGAGAGCAGTACTTC
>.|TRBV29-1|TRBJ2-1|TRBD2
CSVGGRGEFF
TGCAGCGTTGGTGGGAGGGGCGAGTTCTTC
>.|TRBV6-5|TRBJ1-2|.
CASSYTGQNYGYTF
TGTGCCAGCAGTTATACTGGACAGAACTATGGCTACACCTTC
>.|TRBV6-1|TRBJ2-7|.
CASSDTTGFEQYF
TGTGCCAGCAGTGATACAACAGGGTTCGAGCAGTACTTC
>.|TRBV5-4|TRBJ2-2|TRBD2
CASSQAAGGNTGELFF
TGTGCCAGCAGCCAGGCTGCGGGAGGAAACACCGGGGAGCTGTTTTTT
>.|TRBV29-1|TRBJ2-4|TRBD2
CSVGETRGGRNIQYF
TGCAGCGTTGGGGAGACCCGGGGGGGGAGAAACATTCAGTACTTC
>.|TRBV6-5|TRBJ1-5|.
CASSYREGGNQPQHF
TGTGCCAGCAGTTACAGGGAGGGTGGCAATCAGCCCCAGCATTTT
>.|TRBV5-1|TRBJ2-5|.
CASSLDSYETQYF
TGCGCCAGCAGCTTGGACAGCTACGAGACCCAGTACTTC
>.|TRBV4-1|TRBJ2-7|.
CASSQDPTGWAGISYEQYF
TGCGCCAGCAGCCAAGACCCAACAGGGTGGGCAGGGATCTCCTACGAGCAGTACTTC
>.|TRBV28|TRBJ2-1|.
CASSPRVFSLFF
TGTGCCAGCAGTCCCCGGGTCTTCTCCTTGTTCTTC
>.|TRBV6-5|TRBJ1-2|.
CASRLAGGYGYTF
TGTGCCAGCAGGCTCGCCGGGGGCTATGGCTACACCTTC
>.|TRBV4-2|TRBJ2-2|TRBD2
CASRGLAGLKNTGELFF
TGTGCCAGCAGGGGACTAGCGGGACTTAAGAACACCGGGGAGCTGTTTTTT
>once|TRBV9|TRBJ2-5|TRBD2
CASSGGTNGETQYF
TGTGCCAGCAGCGGCGGGACTAATGGCGAGACCCAGTACTTC
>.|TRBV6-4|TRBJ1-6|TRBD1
CASNPGQATYNSPLHF
TGTGCCAGCAACCCGGGACAGGCTACCTATAATTCACCCCTCCACTTT
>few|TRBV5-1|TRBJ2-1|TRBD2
CASSVPTSGYNEQFF
TGCGCCAGCAGCGTACCAACTAGCGGATACAATGAGCAGTTCTTC
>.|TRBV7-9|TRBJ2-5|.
CASSVGRLIPPGAQYF
TGTGCCAGCAGCGTGGGTCGCCTAATCCCGCCAGGGGCCCAGTACTTC
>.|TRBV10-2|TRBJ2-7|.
CASSDNNGGVSYEQYF
TGCGCCAGCAGTGATAATAACGGGGGAGTCTCCTACGAGCAGTACTTC